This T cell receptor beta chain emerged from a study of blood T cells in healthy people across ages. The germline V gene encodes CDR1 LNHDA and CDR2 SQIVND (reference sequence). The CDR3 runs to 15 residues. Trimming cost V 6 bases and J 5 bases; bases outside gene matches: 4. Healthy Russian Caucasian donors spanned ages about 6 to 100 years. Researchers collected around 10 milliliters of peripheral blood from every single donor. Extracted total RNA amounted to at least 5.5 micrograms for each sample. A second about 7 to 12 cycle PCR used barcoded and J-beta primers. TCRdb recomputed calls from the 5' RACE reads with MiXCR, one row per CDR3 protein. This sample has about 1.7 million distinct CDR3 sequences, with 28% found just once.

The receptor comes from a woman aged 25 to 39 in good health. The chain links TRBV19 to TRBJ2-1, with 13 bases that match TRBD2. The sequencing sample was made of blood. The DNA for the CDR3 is TGTGCCAGTAGGACTAGCGGGGGGTCCCACAATGAGCAGTTCTTC. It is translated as CASRTSGGSHNEQFF.